In its sample, the clone carrying this T cell receptor (beta chain) was seen once. Its specificity is not known. Looked up from germline, CDR1 is LNHDA and CDR2 is SQIVND (reference sequence). The CDR3 extends over 17 amino acids. J gave up 3 bases and V 0 bases, and 10 bases lay outside the gene matches. This entry comes from a study of immune cell composition in non-small cell lung cancer. General study results and limits: Tumour TCR-beta clonality showed no significant link to smoking pack-years.

This table comes from immunoSEQ multiplex PCR, and its TCRdb copy is limited to in-frame clones, with some not included. The sample yields roughly 8,700 clones, roughly 69% seen once. Normal lung was taken at the farthest possible site, at least 3 cm from tumour. The rearrangement joins TRBV19 to TRBJ2-7, with 8 nucleotides matching TRBD2. The TCR comes from a human donor with non-small cell lung cancer. Sequencing was performed on non-adjacent lung tissue. The CDR3 nucleotides read TGTGCCAGTAGTATAGATCTCAGCGGGGGTCCGTTCTACGAGCAGTACTTC. It codes for CASSIDLSGGPFYEQYF.